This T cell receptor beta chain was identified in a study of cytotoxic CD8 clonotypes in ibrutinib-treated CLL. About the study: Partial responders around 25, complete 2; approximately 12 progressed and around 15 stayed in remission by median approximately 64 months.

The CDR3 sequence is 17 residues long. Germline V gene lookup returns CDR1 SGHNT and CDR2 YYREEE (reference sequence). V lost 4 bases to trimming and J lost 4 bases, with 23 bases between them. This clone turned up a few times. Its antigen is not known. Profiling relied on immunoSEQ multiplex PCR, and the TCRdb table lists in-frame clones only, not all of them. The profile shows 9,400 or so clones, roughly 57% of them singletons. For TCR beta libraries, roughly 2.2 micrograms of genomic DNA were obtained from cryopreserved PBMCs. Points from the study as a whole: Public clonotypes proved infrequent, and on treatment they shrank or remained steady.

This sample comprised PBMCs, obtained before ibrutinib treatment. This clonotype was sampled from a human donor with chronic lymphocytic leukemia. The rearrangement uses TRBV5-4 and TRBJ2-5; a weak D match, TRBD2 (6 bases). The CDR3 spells CASSRDVSAQAGETQYF. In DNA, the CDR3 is TGTGCCAGCAGCCGAGACGTTAGCGCCCAAGCGGGAGAGACCCAGTACTTC.